This T cell receptor beta chain was sequenced for a study of blood T cells in healthy people across ages. With 6 bases removed from V and 8 bases from J, the gap between germline ends came to 17 bases. The CDR3 is 14 amino acids. PCR was performed a second time for 7 to 11 cycles using a sample-barcoded 5' primer and a J-beta primer mix. MiXCR, applied by TCRdb to the 5' RACE reads, yields one record per CDR3 protein. The table lists over 500,000 distinct CDR3 sequences, over 25% of them singletons. These data were also filed under a second study, of T cells of mothers and their children. From that report: Study donors consisted of three healthy Caucasian mothers and their six children.

This TCR was recovered from a boy aged 2 to 10 in good health. V gene TRBV12-3 or TRBV12-4 combines with J gene TRBJ2-1; D is perhaps TRBD1 (6 bases). The sequenced material came from blood. The CDR3 spells CASSPQGFWDEQFF. In DNA form, the CDR3 reads TGTGCCAGCAGCCCACAGGGTTTCTGGGATGAGCAGTTCTTC.